This T cell receptor beta chain was identified during a study of beta chain features in type 1 diabetes. Study findings and constraints: HLA effects on TCRB rearrangement stayed unresolved here. The naive, central memory and Treg TCRB repertoires looked more alike in patients than they did in healthy donors. All four CD4+ subsets of Type 1 diabetes patients contained TCRB CDR3s that were moderately but significantly shorter.

What was sequenced were expressed TCRB transcripts, since all of the isolated RNA had been reverse transcribed. The protocol was immunoSEQ multiplex PCR, while the TCRdb copy is restricted to in-frame clones and leaves out a portion. This sample carries tens of thousands of clones, approximately 70% of them seen once, and the ten largest clones take about 1.7%. From germline, CDR1 is MNHNS and CDR2 SASEGT. The CDR3 contains 13 residues. Trimming removed 1 base from V and 11 bases from J, with 12 bases in between. This clone was seen a handful of times. Its target is unknown. Sequencing was carried out using Tregs from blood. The source of this sequence is a man aged 30-40 years with type 1 diabetes. Some clones in this sample may be carry-over from other donors' samples. The V gene is TRBV6-1, the J gene TRBJ1-5; TRBD1 might be the D (6 bases). The CDR3 loop is CASSEGPPGAQHF. Written as DNA, the CDR3 is TGTGCCAGCAGTGAAGGGCCTCCAGGGGCCCAGCATTTT.